These 5 T cell receptor beta chains were all obtained from the same sample, sequenced in a study of blood T cell repertoires in COVID-19. Here immunoSEQ multiplex PCR was the method, and the copy in TCRdb shows in-frame clones only, minus some. This table holds approximately 300,000 clones, roughly 88% found once. Sequenced input: PBMCs or T cells enriched from blood (not recorded which). These receptors were collected from a woman aged 25 to 39 who had recovered from COVID-19.

This chain uses TRBV7-9 with TRBJ1-2; D possibly corresponds to TRBD1 (6 bases). The CDR3 is 17 amino acids. V was shortened by 0 bases and J by 4 bases, with 18 bases between the two germline ends. Germline V gives CDR1 SEHNR, CDR2 FQNEAQ (reference sequence). The CDR3 sequence is CASSLALRDTLGYGYTF. In DNA form, the CDR3 reads TGTGCCAGCAGCTTAGCGCTTCGGGACACTCTAGGCTATGGCTACACCTTC.

V usage is TRBV11-3 and J usage is TRBJ2-5, with TRBD2 matching over 9 bases. Germline lookup yields CDR1 SGHNT and CDR2 YENEEA. This CDR3 comprises 15 residues. The J segment lost 4 bases and the V segment lost 4 bases, leaving 7 bases of the junction unmatched. The CDR3 coding sequence is TGTGCCAGCAGCTACGGGACTAGCATCGGAGAGACCCAGTACTTC. Its protein is CASSYGTSIGETQYF. Filled out from reference TRBV11-3 and TRBJ2-5, the complete variable domain reads EAGVVQSPRYKIIEKKQPVAFWCNPISGHNTLYWYLQNLGQGPELLIRYENEEAVDDSQLPKDRFSAERLKGVDSTLKIQPAELGDSAVYLCASSYGTSIGETQYFGPGTRLLVL.

The chain joins TRBV29-1 to TRBJ2-3; the match to TRBD1 covers 12 bases. The CDR3 has 15 residues. The trim removed 6 bases at V and 6 bases at J, leaving 10 bases unmatched. The germline V gene has CDR1 SQVTM and CDR2 ANQGSEA. The CDR3 DNA reads TGCAGCGTGACCGGGACAGGGGGCGGATCGGATACGCAGTATTTT. Protein product: CSVTGTGGGSDTQYF.

This clone has only one observation. The V and J genes are TRBV3-1 (or the pseudogene TRBV3-2) and TRBJ2-1; 7 positions agree with TRBD1. This CDR3 spans 13 amino acids. V lost 6 bases, J lost 9 bases, and 8 bases stayed unmatched. Per germline, CDR1 LGHDT and CDR2 YNNKEL (reference sequence). The CDR3 sequence is CASSRTGAGEQFF. CDR3 in DNA: TGTGCCAGCAGTCGAACAGGGGCGGGTGAGCAGTTCTTC.

The V gene is TRBV2, the J gene TRBJ1-1; D is unclear. This CDR3 region has 15 residues. The germline CDR1 and CDR2 sequences are SNHLY and FYNNEI. Trimming shortened V by 0 bases and J by 0 bases, and 8 bases separated the two germline ends. The CDR3 loop reads CASSEAPYLNTEAFF. CDR3 nucleotides: TGTGCCAGCAGTGAAGCGCCTTACTTGAACACTGAAGCTTTCTTT. Combining the CDR3 with reference TRBV2 and TRBJ1-1 gives the whole variable domain EPEVTQTPSHQVTQMGQEVILRCVPISNHLYFYWYRQILGQKVEFLVSFYNNEISEKSEIFDDQFSVERPDGSNFTLKIRSTKLEDSAMYFCASSEAPYLNTEAFFGQGTRLTVV.